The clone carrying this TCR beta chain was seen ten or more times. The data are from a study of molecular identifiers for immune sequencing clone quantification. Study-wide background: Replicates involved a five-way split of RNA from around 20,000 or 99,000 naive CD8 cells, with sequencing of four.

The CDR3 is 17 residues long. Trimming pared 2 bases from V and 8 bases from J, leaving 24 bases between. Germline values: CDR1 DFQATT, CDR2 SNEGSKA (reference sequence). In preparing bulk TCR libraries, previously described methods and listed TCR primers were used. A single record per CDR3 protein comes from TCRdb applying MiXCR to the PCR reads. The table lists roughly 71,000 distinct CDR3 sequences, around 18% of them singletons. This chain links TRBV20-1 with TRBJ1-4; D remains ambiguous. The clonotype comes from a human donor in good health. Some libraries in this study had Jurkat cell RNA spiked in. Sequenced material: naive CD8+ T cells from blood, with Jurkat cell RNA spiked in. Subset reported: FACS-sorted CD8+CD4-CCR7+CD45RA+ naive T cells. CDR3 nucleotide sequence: TGCAGTGCTAGAAAGACAAGAACTGAGGAGGAAGACGAAAAACTGTTTTTT. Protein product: CSARKTRTEEEDEKLFF.